This T cell receptor beta chain was recovered during a study of blood T cells in healthy people across ages. Drawn from each donor were approximately 10 milliliters of peripheral blood. General study points: Relative to aged donors, long-lived donors carried more naive CD4+ cells and displayed higher diversity. With naive T cell percentage, TCR beta diversity showed a strong correlation.

For this clonotype: Its antigen is unknown.

Germline V gene data show CDR1 as KGHDR and CDR2 as SFDVKD. V lost 5 bases and J lost 0, with 7 bases in between. This CDR3 has 15 residues. A sample-barcoded 5' primer and a J-beta primer mix were used in a second PCR of roughly 7 to 11 cycles. A single record per CDR3 protein comes from TCRdb applying MiXCR to the 5' RACE reads. The repertoire holds 590,000 or so distinct CDR3 sequences, with 25% to 35% as singletons. The receptor was derived from an elderly woman in good health. J is TRBJ2-6 and V is TRBV24-1, with D tentatively TRBD2 (5 bases). Sequencing used blood. The CDR3 loop reads CATSGAGSGANVLTF. The CDR3 DNA sequence: TGTGCCACCAGTGGGGCGGGCTCTGGGGCCAACGTCCTGACTTTC.